This is a list of T cell receptor beta chains from one sample in a study of blood T cell repertoires in COVID-19. The repertoire was sequenced with immunoSEQ multiplex PCR; TCRdb's copy has only in-frame clones and lacks some. The repertoire includes about 170,000 clones, 65% to 80% of them detected once, and around 20% sits in the top ten. What was sequenced was PBMCs or T cells enriched from blood (not recorded which). Every receptor here comes from a woman aged 65 to 85 in a cohort exposed to, infected with or recovered from COVID-19 (not recorded which). The CDR3 runs from the conserved cysteine through the conserved F or W.

v_gene,CDR3aa
TRBV7-9,CASSLAESGQGAWYEQFF
TRBV20-1,CSASEQTRNTIYF
TRBV6-6,CASGLGTGAYEQYF
TRBV28,CASSPGSDYEQYF
TRBV6-5,CASSRPDGRDTEFF
TRBV2,CASSESLRGYGYTF
TRBV4-2,CASSQDGGTSGRVLADTQYF
TRBV7-3,CASSLLGLDEQFF
TRBV19,CASSRPGRTGNTGELFF
TRBV7-2,CASSRGTGNEQYF
TRBV5-1,CASSLQGSGANVLTF
TRBV7-9,CASSLELGIGRGTGEQYF
TRBV29-1,CSVGLSGGNNEQFF
TRBV28,CASSFYYSNTGELFF
TRBV28,CASRIPQGLDSYGYTF
TRBV5-4,CASSLATGQETQYF
TRBV7-9,CASSLSIDRDRHEQYF
TRBV7-2,CASSLAPPSGGNTIYF
TRBV3-1/TRBV3-2,CASSPGTSGRSHYEQYF
TRBV19,CASWTGDVGPQHF
TRBV16,CASSQVDRTTGELFF
TRBV28,CASSLSGTGFFSSYNSPLHF
TRBV28,CASRLPRGGETQYF
TRBV6-6,CASSGHLDTQYF
TRBV3-1/TRBV3-2,CASTFGGTEGGYTF
TRBV6-4,CASSDGPTVGSGSPRGSEQFF
TRBV18,CASSPYGGTDTQYF
TRBV2,CASSRTGRTGNSPLHF
TRBV27,CASSSKPPRGNEKLFF
TRBV9,CASSVRSGGGTDTQYF
TRBV5-6,CASSTSGWETQYF
TRBV10-2,CASRLAGGPTYEQYF
TRBV5-4,CASSLAKGGTKNIQYF
TRBV28,CASSVDRGPSYEQYF
TRBV6-5,CAVGVGTGGSYGYTF
TRBV18,CASSPTRSGTGGDYGYTF
TRBV5-1,CASSLTGGSSYNEQFF
TRBV30,CAWSVTSGPYEQYF
TRBV12-3/TRBV12-4,CASSLVQGNEQFF
TRBV4-2,CASSPLESGSSYEQYF
TRBV5-1,CASKYGTGGNEQFF
TRBV5-1,CASSLAKGMGHNEQFF
TRBV18,CASSPLGQGVGNTEAFF